This T cell receptor beta chain was obtained from a study of T cells after yellow fever vaccination (dated by TCRdb to about 2019). Regarding the complete study: The SMART-Seq v4 Ultra Low Input RNA kit was used to prepare libraries from fractions with low cell numbers. Bulk PBMC replicates and cell subsets were isolated from blood drawn at multiple timepoints before and after both primary and secondary immunization. The cohort comprised two healthy male donors, one aged 18 to 30 and one aged 30 to 40 years. To follow T-cell clones before and after both primary and booster YFV17D yellow fever vaccination, bulk TCR alpha and beta repertoires underwent longitudinal sequencing. Overall study results and their limits: Only a couple of donors were included in the study, so the extent to which the findings can be generalized is limited. Most clones expanded after primary vaccination (almost 98% of CD4 and over 80% of CD8) were re-detected after the booster, suggesting that broad memory maintenance occurred. A small fraction of clonotypes appeared in both the CD4 and CD8 compartments, likely as a result of convergent recombination. Because abundant contaminating clonotypes from the bulk population could be contained in FACS-sorted repertoires, computational filtering was required. Compared with the primary T-cell response, the secondary T-cell response was faster but weaker, reaching its peak on day 5 rather than on day 15.

The treatment or condition label, read with the paper, signifies: live attenuated yellow fever vaccine strain. At every blood-draw timepoint, two biological replicates of bulk PBMCs were collected. PBMCs were isolated from peripheral blood using a standard Ficoll-Paque protocol. RNA was extracted with TriZol from bulk PBMCs, CD4 and CD8 fractions, and dextramer-positive and dextramer-negative fractions. Details on this clonotype: The antigen this receptor binds is unknown. No qualities accompany the bases; no much larger clone lies one base away.

As encoded in the germline V gene, CDR1 is MNHNS while CDR2 is SASEGT. The CDR3 contains 16 residues, cysteine and phenylalanine counted. The CDR3 DNA has 48 bases and is translated from base 1. V and J are truncated by 5 bases and 0 bases respectively, leaving an intervening sequence of 16 bases. TCR cDNA was synthesized by 5'RACE template switching, which introduced a universal primer site and unique molecular identifiers. cDNA synthesis was primed from both the TCR alpha and TCR beta constant segments. Libraries were amplified in two PCR steps, with sample barcodes and sequencing adapters added in the second step. Libraries were sequenced on Illumina HiSeq 2500 (2x100 bp) or NovaSeq (2x150 bp). The source study handled its data this way. MIGEC handled demultiplexing of reads and collapsing into UMI consensus sequences, while MiXCR performed V(D)J alignment. Vaccine-responding clonotypes were defined with edgeR using replicate PBMC samples, requiring FDR below 0.01 and a log2 fold change above 5 up to day 15. CD4 or CD8 identity was assigned to each bulk clonotype according to whether the clonotype was present at higher abundance in the sequenced CD4 repertoire or the sequenced CD8 repertoire. The public reads were reanalyzed by TCRdb: fastp trimming at Q25, MiXCR alignment, in-frame beta chains only. Each record represents a unique CDR3 protein, reported with the most common genes and DNA among its rows. The V and J calls were not made by the authors but by TCRdb's processing. The sample table shows 620,000 or so distinct CDR3 sequences, and roughly an eighth are seen once. The top ten constitute 15% of the sample.

The V and J segments used are TRBV6-1 and TRBJ1-1, with a weak D call of TRBD1 (5 bases match). This specimen was PBMCs, taken on the day of the yellow fever booster vaccination. The receptor was derived from a man aged 30 to 45 who received the YFV17D yellow fever vaccine. The DNA is as follows: TGTGCCAGCAGTCCGCCCGGCCGGGGGATGAACACTGAAGCTTTCTTT. Its coded protein is CASSPPGRGMNTEAFF.